This T cell receptor (beta chain) was captured by sequencing in a study of blood T cell repertoires in COVID-19 (dated by TCRdb to about 2020). At the level of the whole study: Collaborator samples came from the United States, Italy and Spain and covered acute and convalescent phases of COVID-19. The material from the prospective study consisted of cDNA or gDNA derived from T cells, B-cell-depleted T cells, or PBMCs. Subjects who had been exposed to COVID-19, were actively infected with it, or had recovered from it provided the deeply sampled blood TCRbeta repertoires that made up the dataset. The repertoires were released in a freely available public database meant as a resource for research on the immune response to SARS-CoV-2. The samples were drawn from two sources: the first 160 participants of the ongoing ImmuneRACE study, and 950 to 1,500 subjects contributed by 6 global collaborators. The sample metadata nearly always contained a de-identified subject ID, COVID-19 status, age in years and sex. Where available, HLA class I and class II types were taken from metadata supplied by the sample provider and were not determined by assay-based typing.

Collaborating institutions collected whole blood in K2EDTA tubes following their own protocols. For TCRbeta analysis, collaborators shipped samples as frozen whole blood, isolated PBMCs, or DNA extracted from either of those sample types. General study outcomes and caveats: How much clinical and demographic metadata was included differed by source and by participant, and the metadata was provided uncurated.

The immunoSEQ Assay, a bias-controlled multiplex PCR, was used to amplify TCRbeta CDR3 regions from genomic DNA. On the study's bioinformatics: Nucleated cell counts per sample were estimated from amplification of reference gene primers within the assay. Sequence reads were collapsed and filtered to measure the absolute abundance of every unique TCRbeta CDR3 rearrangement. Productive Simpson clonality was computed per sample as the square root of Simpson's diversity index over productive rearrangements. The immuneACCESS repertoire file appears here via TCRdb, limited to in-frame rearrangements. These files lack a portion of the clones; in checked studies, under half of the deficit traces to unresolved V genes, and the cause of the others is not known. The D gene and trimming were derived from the DNA, and the V and J assignments and clone size from that table. In this sample the table shows hundreds of thousands of clones, roughly 88% of which occur a single time. More than 1.4% of the sample belongs to the ten largest clones.

CDR1 SGHDN and CDR2 FVKESK are derived from the germline V gene. V is clipped by 2 bases and J by 0 bases, and the sequence between their germline boundaries is 8 bases long. The CDR3 runs 15 amino acids, cysteine and phenylalanine included. The sequence is cut down to CDR3 DNA, 45 bases in frame from base 1. Regarding this clone: The antigen it binds to is not known. Within one base of it there is no much larger clone, and no base qualities were kept.

Material for sequencing was peripheral blood. The chain uses TRBV14 and TRBJ2-1, and perhaps TRBD2 as D gene, on 6 matching bases. This clonotype was sampled from a woman under 40 with active or convalescent COVID-19. The CDR3 amino acid sequence is: CASSQLASSYNEQFF. The bases read TGTGCCAGCAGCCAACTAGCGAGCTCCTACAATGAGCAGTTCTTC.